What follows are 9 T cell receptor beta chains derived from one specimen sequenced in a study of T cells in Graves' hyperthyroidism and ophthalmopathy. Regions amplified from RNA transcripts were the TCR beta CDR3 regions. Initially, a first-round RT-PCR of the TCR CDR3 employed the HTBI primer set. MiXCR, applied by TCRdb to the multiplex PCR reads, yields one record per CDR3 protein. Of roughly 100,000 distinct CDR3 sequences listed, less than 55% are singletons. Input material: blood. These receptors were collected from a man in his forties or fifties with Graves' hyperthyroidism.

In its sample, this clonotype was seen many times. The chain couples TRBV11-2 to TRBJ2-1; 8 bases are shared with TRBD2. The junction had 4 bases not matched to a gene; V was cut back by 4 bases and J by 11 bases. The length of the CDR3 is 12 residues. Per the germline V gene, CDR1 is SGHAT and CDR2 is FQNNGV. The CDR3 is CASSSAGGQQFF. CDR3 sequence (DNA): TGTGCCAGCAGCTCTGCGGGGGGCCAGCAGTTCTTC.

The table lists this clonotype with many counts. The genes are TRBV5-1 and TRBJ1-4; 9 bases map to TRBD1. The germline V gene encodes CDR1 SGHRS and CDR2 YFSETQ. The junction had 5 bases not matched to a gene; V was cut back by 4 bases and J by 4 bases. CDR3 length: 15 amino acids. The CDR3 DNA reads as TGCGCCAGCAGCCCCACAGGGGGCGATAATGAAAAACTGTTTTTT. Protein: CASSPTGGDNEKLFF.

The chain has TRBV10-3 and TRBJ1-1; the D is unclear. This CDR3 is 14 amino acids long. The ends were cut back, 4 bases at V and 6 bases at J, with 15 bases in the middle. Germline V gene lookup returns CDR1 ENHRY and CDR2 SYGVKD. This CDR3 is CAISGIGLSAEAFF. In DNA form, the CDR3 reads TGTGCCATCAGTGGAATAGGGCTGAGCGCTGAAGCTTTCTTT.

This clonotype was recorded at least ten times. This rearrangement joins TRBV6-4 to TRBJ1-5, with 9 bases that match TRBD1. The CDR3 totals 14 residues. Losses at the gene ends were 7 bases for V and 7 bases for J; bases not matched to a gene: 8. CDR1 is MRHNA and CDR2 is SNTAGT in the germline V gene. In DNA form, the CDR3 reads TGTGCCAGCACTCCGGGACAGGGCAGGCAGCCCCAGCATTTT. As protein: CASTPGQGRQPQHF.

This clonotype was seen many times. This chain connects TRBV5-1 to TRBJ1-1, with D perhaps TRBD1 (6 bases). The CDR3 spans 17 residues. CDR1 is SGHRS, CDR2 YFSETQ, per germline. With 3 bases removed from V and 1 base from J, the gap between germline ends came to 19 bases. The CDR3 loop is CASSSTGQGIPNTEAFF. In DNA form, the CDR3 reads TGCGCCAGCAGCTCTACGGGACAAGGTATTCCGAACACTGAAGCTTTCTTT.

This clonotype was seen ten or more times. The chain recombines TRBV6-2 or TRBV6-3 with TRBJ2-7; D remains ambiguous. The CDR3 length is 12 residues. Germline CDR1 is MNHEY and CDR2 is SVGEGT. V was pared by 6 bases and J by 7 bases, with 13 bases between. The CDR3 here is CASRPEVGEQYF. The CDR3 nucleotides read TGTGCCAGCAGACCCGAAGTAGGGGAGCAGTACTTC.

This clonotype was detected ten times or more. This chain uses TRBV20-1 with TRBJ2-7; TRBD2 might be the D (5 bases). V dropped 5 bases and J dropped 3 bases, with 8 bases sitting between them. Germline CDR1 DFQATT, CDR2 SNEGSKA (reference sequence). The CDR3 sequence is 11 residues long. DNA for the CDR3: TGCAGTGCTCGCCGGGACTACGAGCAGTACTTC. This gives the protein CSARRDYEQYF.

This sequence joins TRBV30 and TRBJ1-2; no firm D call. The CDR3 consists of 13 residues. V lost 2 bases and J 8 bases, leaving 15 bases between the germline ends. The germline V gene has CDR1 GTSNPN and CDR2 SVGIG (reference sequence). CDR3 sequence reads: CAWSLGPPAGYTF. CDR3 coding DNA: TGTGCCTGGAGTTTAGGGCCACCGGCCGGCTACACCTTC.

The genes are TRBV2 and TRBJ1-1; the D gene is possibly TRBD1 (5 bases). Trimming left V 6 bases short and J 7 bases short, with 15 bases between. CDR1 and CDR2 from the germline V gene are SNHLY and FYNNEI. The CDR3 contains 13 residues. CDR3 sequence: CASRGGIYFEAFF. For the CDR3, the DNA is TGTGCCAGCAGGGGGGGGATCTACTTTGAAGCTTTCTTT.